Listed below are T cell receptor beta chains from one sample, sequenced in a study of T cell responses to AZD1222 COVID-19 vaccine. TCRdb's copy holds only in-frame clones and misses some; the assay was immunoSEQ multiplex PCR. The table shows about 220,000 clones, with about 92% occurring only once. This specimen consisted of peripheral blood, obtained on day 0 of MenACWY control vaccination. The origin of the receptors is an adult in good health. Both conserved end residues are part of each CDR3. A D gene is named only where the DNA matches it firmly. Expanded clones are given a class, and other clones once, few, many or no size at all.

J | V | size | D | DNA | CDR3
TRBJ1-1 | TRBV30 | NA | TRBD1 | TGTGCCTGGAGTTCGGACAGGGTGAACACTGAAGCTTTCTTT | CAWSSDRVNTEAFF
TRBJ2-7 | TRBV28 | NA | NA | TGTGCCAGCAGTTTAACTAGATCCGAGCAGTACTTC | CASSLTRSEQYF
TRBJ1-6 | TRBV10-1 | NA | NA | TGCGCCAGCAGTGAGTCGGCACAGGTCTATAATTCACCCCTCCACTTT | CASSESAQVYNSPLHF
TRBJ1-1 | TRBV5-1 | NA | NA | TGCGCCAGCAGTGCGGATTTCCCCAACACTGAAGCTTTCTTT | CASSADFPNTEAFF
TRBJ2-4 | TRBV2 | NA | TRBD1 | TGTGCCAGGGGACAGGGGAACATTCAGTACTTC | CARGQGNIQYF
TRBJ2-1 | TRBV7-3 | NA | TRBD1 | TGTGCCAGCAGCTTCAAGGGGGCTACTTACAATGAGCAGTTCTTC | CASSFKGATYNEQFF
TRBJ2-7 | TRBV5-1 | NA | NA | TGCGCCAGCAGCCCCCAGGGCTACGAGCAGTACTTC | CASSPQGYEQYF
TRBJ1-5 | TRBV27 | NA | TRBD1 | TGTGCCAGCAGATTATCCGGGACAGGGGTTTTTAATCAGCCCCAGCATTTT | CASRLSGTGVFNQPQHF
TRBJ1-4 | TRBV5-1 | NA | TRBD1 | TGCGCCAGCAGCCCGGACAGGGGACAGGAAAAACTGTTTTTT | CASSPDRGQEKLFF
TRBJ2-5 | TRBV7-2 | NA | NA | TGTGCCAGCAGTCTAGGGTCCACCGGAGCCACCGGGGACCAGTACTTC | CASSLGSTGATGDQYF
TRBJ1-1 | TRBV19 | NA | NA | TGTGCCAGTAGTATTTGGGGGCTGAACACTGAAGCTTTCTTT | CASSIWGLNTEAFF
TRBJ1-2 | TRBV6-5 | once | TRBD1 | TGTGCCAGCAGTTCTGGGACAGTGAACTATGGCTACACCTTC | CASSSGTVNYGYTF
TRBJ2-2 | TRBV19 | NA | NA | TGTGCCAGTAGTCCCGAGGCAGCCGGGGAGCTGTTTTTT | CASSPEAAGELFF
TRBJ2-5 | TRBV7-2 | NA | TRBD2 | TGTGCCAGCAGCTCTGGACTAGCGGGCCAAGAGACCCAGTACTTC | CASSSGLAGQETQYF
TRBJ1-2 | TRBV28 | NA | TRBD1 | TGTGCCAGCACCCGCGGGACAGGGGGTGGCTACACCTTC | CASTRGTGGGYTF
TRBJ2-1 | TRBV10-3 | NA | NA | TGTGCCATCAGTGAGCCAAACAGGGTTGCCAATGAGCAGTTCTTC | CAISEPNRVANEQFF
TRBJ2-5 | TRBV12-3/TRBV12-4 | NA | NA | TGTGCCAGCAGTTTTGGCCAAAAGGCGACCCAGTACTTC | CASSFGQKATQYF
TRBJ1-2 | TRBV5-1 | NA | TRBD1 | TGCGCCAGCAGCTCGGGGGGACAGGCCGTCAACTATGGCTACACCTTC | CASSSGGQAVNYGYTF
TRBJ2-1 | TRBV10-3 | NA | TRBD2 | TGTGCCATCAAGACCGGGACTAGCCCCAATGAGCAGTTCTTC | CAIKTGTSPNEQFF
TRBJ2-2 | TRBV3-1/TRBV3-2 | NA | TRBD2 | TGTGCCAGCAGCCGAGCGGGGGAGTACACCGGGGAGCTGTTTTTT | CASSRAGEYTGELFF
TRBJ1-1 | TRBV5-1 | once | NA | TGCGCCAGCTCGGCGGGGGGAATGAACACTGAAGCTTTCTTT | CASSAGGMNTEAFF
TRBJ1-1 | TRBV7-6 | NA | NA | TGTGCCAGCAGCTCGTCACAGGGCTGGAACACTGAAGCTTTCTTT | CASSSSQGWNTEAFF
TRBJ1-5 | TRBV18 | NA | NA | TGTGCCAGCTCACAGAGGGGCACTGAGCCCCAGCATTTT | CASSQRGTEPQHF
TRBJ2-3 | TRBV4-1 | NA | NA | TGCGCCAGCAGCCAAGAACCAGGGCCCAACACAGATACGCAGTATTTT | CASSQEPGPNTDTQYF
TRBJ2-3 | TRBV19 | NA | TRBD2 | TGTGCCAGTAGTATAGGTCGGGGGGGGAACACAGATACGCAGTATTTT | CASSIGRGGNTDTQYF
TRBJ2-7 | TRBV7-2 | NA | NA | TGTGCCAGCAGCTTAGAGAGGCAGTCCTACGAGCAGTACTTC | CASSLERQSYEQYF
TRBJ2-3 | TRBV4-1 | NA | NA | TGCGCCAGCAGCCAAGCACAGGGCGCTAGCACAGATACGCAGTATTTT | CASSQAQGASTDTQYF
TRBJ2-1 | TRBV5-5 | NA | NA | TGTGCCAGCAGCTTGGCAGGACACAATGAGCAGTTCTTC | CASSLAGHNEQFF
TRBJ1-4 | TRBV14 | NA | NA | TGTGCCAGCAGCCAAGATGGAAACAGGGAAAATGAAAAACTGTTTTTT | CASSQDGNRENEKLFF
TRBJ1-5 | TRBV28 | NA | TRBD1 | TGTGCCAGCAGTTTAGACAGGGTTCAGCCCCAGCATTTT | CASSLDRVQPQHF
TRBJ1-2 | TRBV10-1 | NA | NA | TGCGCCAGCAGGGATCGGGACTCAACCACCGACGACTATGGCTACACCTTC | CASRDRDSTTDDYGYTF
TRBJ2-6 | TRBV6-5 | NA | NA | TGTGCCAGCAGAACTACCACTGGGGCCAACGTCCTGACTTTC | CASRTTTGANVLTF
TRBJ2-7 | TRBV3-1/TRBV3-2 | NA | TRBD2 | TGTGCCAGCAGCCAAGTGGCTAGCGGGGGTTACGAGCAGTACTTC | CASSQVASGGYEQYF
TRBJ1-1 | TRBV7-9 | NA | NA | TGTGCCAGCAGCTTATTCAAGGGGGAGGGCACTGAAGCTTTCTTT | CASSLFKGEGTEAFF
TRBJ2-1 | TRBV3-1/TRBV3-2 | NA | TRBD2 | TGTGCCACCTTTAGCGGGGTCGGGAATGAGCAGTTCTTC | CATFSGVGNEQFF
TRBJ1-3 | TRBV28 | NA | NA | TGTGCCAGCAGTTTCCAGTCCTCTGGAAACACCATATATTTT | CASSFQSSGNTIYF
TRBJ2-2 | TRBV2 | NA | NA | TGTGCCAGCAGACCCCGCCAGGGTGGGCCCGGGGAGCTGTTTTTT | CASRPRQGGPGELFF
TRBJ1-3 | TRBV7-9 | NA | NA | TGTGCCAGTAAGGGGGGGACAACTGGAAACACCATATATTTT | CASKGGTTGNTIYF
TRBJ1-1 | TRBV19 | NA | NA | TGTGCCAGCACGCAAAGAAACACTGAAGCTTTCTTT | CASTQRNTEAFF
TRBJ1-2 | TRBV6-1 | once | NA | TGTGCCAGCAGTGAAGCGCCGGGGGCCTATGGCTACACCTTC | CASSEAPGAYGYTF
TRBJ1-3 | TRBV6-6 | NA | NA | TGTGCCAGCATCACAGCTGGAAACACCATATATTTT | CASITAGNTIYF
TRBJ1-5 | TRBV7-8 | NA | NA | TGTGCCAGCAGTCCACAGCGAGCTCAGCCCCAGCATTTT | CASSPQRAQPQHF
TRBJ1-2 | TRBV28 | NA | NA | TGTGCCAGCAGTCGGGATGTAGGGGATAGGGTCTATGGCTACACCTTC | CASSRDVGDRVYGYTF
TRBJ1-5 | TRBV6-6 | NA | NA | TGTGCCAGCAGTTACCCTGACAGTCACAGCAATCAGCCCCAGCATTTT | CASSYPDSHSNQPQHF
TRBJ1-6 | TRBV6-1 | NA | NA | TGTGCCAGCAGTGAAGCTGGATCCCTAGGGGCCCTCCACTTT | CASSEAGSLGALHF
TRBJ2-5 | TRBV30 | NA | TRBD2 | TGTGCCTGGAGTAAGGGCGGGGGGGGAGAGACCCAGTACTTC | CAWSKGGGGETQYF
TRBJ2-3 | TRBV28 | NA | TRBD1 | TGTGCCAGCAGCTCTGGACAGGGAACAGATACGCAGTATTTT | CASSSGQGTDTQYF
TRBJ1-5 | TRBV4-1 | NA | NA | TGCGCCAGCAGCCAAGATGACCGTCAGCCCCAGCATTTT | CASSQDDRQPQHF